Sequencing of this T cell receptor beta chain was carried out in a study of cytomegalovirus exposure and HLA in healthy donors. General study points: Segments of the TCR beta V type were, in most cases, productive about 90% or about 30% of the time in an earlier analysis.

PCR amplification relied on 60 Vbeta primers (plus 13 Jbeta primers). Profiled with immunoSEQ multiplex PCR; TCRdb holds only in-frame clones, not every one. Of 150,000 or so clones listed, 60% to 85% were seen once; the top ten hold 6.5% to 8%. The CDR3 is 15 amino acids. V shed 4 bases, J shed 2 bases, and the junction held 8 bases outside the gene matches. CDR1 SQVTM and CDR2 ANQGSEA come from the germline V gene. In regard to this clone: Its antigen remains unknown.

The TCR comes from a woman aged 35 to 49 in good health and CMV-seropositive. The rearrangement uses TRBV29-1 and TRBJ2-7; 10 nucleotides line up with TRBD2. Material: PBMCs. The CDR3 DNA reads TGCAGCGTTGCCCCCCTAGCGGGGGACGCCTACGAGCAGTACTTC. This codes for CSVAPLAGDAYEQYF.